The 26 T cell receptor beta chains in this list originate from one sample, sequenced in a study of blood T cell repertoires in COVID-19. Sequencing was performed with immunoSEQ multiplex PCR; in TCRdb, only in-frame clones are kept and a portion is missing. The table lists 150,000 to 200,000 clones, more than 80% of them singletons, with under 13% in the top ten. Input material: peripheral blood. The receptors shown here come from a human donor in a cohort sampled during active COVID-19.

This clone was seen only once. The rearrangement joins TRBV6-4 to TRBJ1-3, with 7 bases that match TRBD1. The CDR3 extends over 15 amino acids. J gave up 0 bases and V 10 bases, and 9 bases lay outside the gene matches. Germline V gene lookup returns CDR1 MRHNA and CDR2 SNTAGT. CDR3 sequence (DNA): TGTGCCAACCCACCCCGGGACAGCTCTGGAAACACCATATATTTT. Protein sequence: CANPPRDSSGNTIYF.

This chain connects TRBV28 to TRBJ2-1; TRBD2 might be the D (7 bases). The germline V gene encodes CDR1 MDHEN and CDR2 SYDVKM. The CDR3 runs to 14 residues. The ends were cut back, 7 bases at V and 5 bases at J, with 15 bases in the middle. CDR3 residues: CASTVGGVDNEQFF. The CDR3 DNA follows: TGTGCCAGCACCGTAGGGGGGGTCGACAATGAGCAGTTCTTC.

The rearrangement uses TRBV7-2 and TRBJ2-3, with TRBD2 matching over 11 bases. The V and J ends lost 1 base and 6 bases, in that order; junction bases with no gene match: 3. Germline CDR1 and CDR2: SGHTA and FQGNSA. This CDR3 is built from 15 residues. In DNA form, the CDR3 reads TGTGCCAGCAGCTTAGGAGCTAGCGGGAGGGATACGCAGTATTTT. It translates to CASSLGASGRDTQYF.

This clone has just one count. V is TRBV4-1 and J is TRBJ2-5; 11 nucleotides match TRBD2. The CDR3 is made up of 17 amino acids. Germline-derived CDR1 and CDR2 are MGHRA and YSYEKL. J was trimmed by 2 bases and V by 3 bases; bases with no gene match: 8. As DNA, the CDR3 is TGCGCCAGCAGCCAGGAGGGTAGCGGGGGGGGACAAGAGACCCAGTACTTC. Amino acids: CASSQEGSGGGQETQYF.

The genes are TRBV28 and TRBJ1-5; 10 bases match TRBD1. The CDR3 consists of 13 residues. Germline V lookup: CDR1 MDHEN, CDR2 SYDVKM. The ends lost 6 bases at V and 6 bases at J; junction bases unmatched: 2. CDR3 DNA: TGTGCCAGCAGGGACAGGGGGAGTCAGCCCCAGCATTTT. Its protein is CASRDRGSQPQHF.

This clone occurred once. J is TRBJ1-4 and V is TRBV4-1; maybe TRBD1 (6 bases). This CDR3 is 18 amino acids long. V was clipped by 1 base and J by 6 bases, with 21 bases between them. Germline values: CDR1 MGHRA, CDR2 YSYEKL. The CDR3 spells CASSQVGRGRKQDEKLFF. As DNA, the CDR3 is TGCGCCAGCAGCCAAGTGGGGCGGGGGCGAAAGCAGGATGAAAAACTGTTTTTT.

V usage is TRBV28 and J usage is TRBJ1-5, with no clear D. The germline CDR1 and CDR2 sequences are MDHEN and SYDVKM. The germline V and J ends were trimmed by 2 bases and 5 bases, with 4 bases remaining between them. The CDR3 is 12 amino acids. The chain's CDR3 is CASSLEDQPQHF. The CDR3 DNA follows: TGTGCCAGCAGTTTAGAGGATCAGCCCCAGCATTTT.

The chain couples TRBV27 to TRBJ1-4; tentatively, D is TRBD1 (6 bases). Germline-derived CDR1 and CDR2 are MNHEY and SMNVEV (reference sequence). Trimming shortened V by 10 bases and J by 10 bases, and 13 bases separated the two germline ends. The CDR3 runs to 11 residues. This chain's CDR3 is CAITQGGKLFF. CDR3 DNA sequence: TGTGCCATTACACAGGGTGGAAAACTGTTTTTT.

The J gene is TRBJ2-7, the V gene TRBV9, with D perhaps TRBD1 (7 bases). CDR1 and CDR2 from the germline V gene are SGDLS and YYNGEE. Trimming took 0 bases from V and 2 from J, leaving 12 bases between them. The CDR3 is 15 amino acids. The CDR3 loop reads CASSVEEGATYEQYF. In DNA form, the CDR3 reads TGTGCCAGCAGCGTAGAGGAGGGGGCAACCTACGAGCAGTACTTC. The whole variable domain, remainder taken from reference TRBV9 and TRBJ2-7, is DSGVTQTPKHLITATGQRVTLRCSPRSGDLSVYWYQQSLDQGLQFLIQYYNGEERAKGNILERFSAQQFPDLHSELNLSSLELGDSALYFCASSVEEGATYEQYFGPGTRLTVT.

The chain uses TRBV7-3 and TRBJ2-3; 8 bases fit TRBD1. Germline lookup yields CDR1 SGHTA and CDR2 FQGTGA. This CDR3 is 14 amino acids long. Trimming at V came to 5 bases and at J to 6 bases, leaving 7 bases not matched to a gene. The CDR3 sequence is CASSQRQGRDTQYF. The CDR3 DNA is TGTGCCAGCAGCCAAAGACAGGGGAGGGATACGCAGTATTTT.

The chain has TRBV18 and TRBJ1-4; D perhaps matches TRBD1 (6 bases). Looked up from germline, CDR1 is KGHSH and CDR2 is LQKENI. CDR3 length equals 14 residues. V lost 5 bases and J 1 base, leaving 8 bases between the germline ends. In nucleotides, the CDR3 is TGTGCCAGCTCAAGACAGGAAACTAATGAAAAACTGTTTTTT. It specifies CASSRQETNEKLFF.

The V call is TRBV5-1, the J call TRBJ1-4; D ambiguous. Looked up from germline, CDR1 is SGHRS and CDR2 is YFSETQ. CDR3 length: 15 amino acids. Trimming left V 0 bases short and J 0 bases short, with 6 bases between. The CDR3 protein is CASSLGLATNEKLFF. CDR3 DNA sequence: TGCGCCAGCAGCTTGGGGCTTGCAACTAATGAAAAACTGTTTTTT. Complete variable domain (other parts from reference TRBV5-1 and TRBJ1-4): KAGVTQTPRYLIKTRGQQVTLSCSPISGHRSVSWYQQTPGQGLQFLFEYFSETQRNKGNFPGRFSGRQFSNSRSEMNVSTLELGDSALYLCASSLGLATNEKLFFGSGTQLSVL.

This clone was counted once. The rearrangement links TRBV28 to TRBJ1-1; no definite D call. There are 13 residues in the CDR3. The V end was cut by 5 bases, the J end by 1 base, with 8 bases between. CDR1 is MDHEN and CDR2 is SYDVKM in the germline V gene. CDR3 sequence reads: CASSPNRNTEAFF. As DNA, the CDR3 is TGTGCCAGCAGTCCAAACAGGAACACTGAAGCTTTCTTT. The whole variable domain, remainder taken from reference TRBV28 and TRBJ1-1, is DVKVTQSSRYLVKRTGEKVFLECVQDMDHENMFWYRQDPGLGLRLIYFSYDVKMKEKGDIPEGYSVSREKKERFSLILESASTNQTSMYLCASSPNRNTEAFFGQGTRLTVV.

The chain uses TRBV30 and TRBJ1-1, with D possibly being TRBD1 (6 bases). Germline V gene sequence: CDR1 GTSNPN, CDR2 SVGIG (reference sequence). This CDR3 is built from 13 residues. The V and J ends lost 3 bases and 1 base respectively, with 9 bases between them. The DNA of the CDR3 is TGTGCCTGGAGGGCGACAGGGAACACTGAAGCTTTCTTT. Residues: CAWRATGNTEAFF.

The rearrangement joins TRBV6-1 to TRBJ1-5; the D is unclear. The V end was cut by 0 bases, the J end by 2 bases, with 11 bases between. The CDR3 is 16 residues long. Germline assignment: CDR1 MNHNS and CDR2 SASEGT. CDR3 residues: CASSEAFSRGNQPQHF. The CDR3 DNA reads TGTGCCAGCAGTGAAGCGTTTAGTCGTGGCAATCAGCCCCAGCATTTT.

The chain is built from TRBV15 and TRBJ1-1; a weak D match, TRBD1 (6 bases). This CDR3 comprises 17 residues. CDR1 and CDR2 from the germline V gene are LNHNV and YYDKDF (reference sequence). Trimming left V 5 bases short and J 2 bases short, with 21 bases between. CDR3 loop: CATSPPRQGSGNTEAFF. The CDR3 DNA reads TGTGCCACCAGCCCCCCGAGGCAGGGGTCTGGAAACACTGAAGCTTTCTTT.

The chain couples TRBV24-1 to TRBJ2-6; possible D gene TRBD1, 6 bases. V dropped 4 bases and J dropped 2 bases, with 17 bases sitting between them. There are 18 residues in the CDR3. From germline, CDR1 is KGHDR and CDR2 SFDVKD. CDR3 protein: CATSDSSPTGPGANVLTF. Written as DNA, the CDR3 is TGTGCCACCAGTGACTCCAGTCCGACAGGTCCTGGGGCCAACGTCCTGACTTTC.

The chain uses TRBV19 and TRBJ2-2; TRBD1 matches at 8 bases. J lost 4 bases, V lost 5 bases, and 6 bases had no gene match. Germline values: CDR1 LNHDA, CDR2 SQIVND (reference sequence). The CDR3 extends over 15 amino acids. The DNA for the CDR3 is TGTGCCAGTAGTGCCTCCGGGACAGGCACCGGGGAGCTGTTTTTT. This encodes CASSASGTGTGELFF.

V usage is TRBV5-4 and J usage is TRBJ2-2; D remains unclear. The CDR3 has 17 amino acids. CDR1 is SGHNT, CDR2 YYREEE, per germline (reference sequence). V lost 0 bases and J 0 bases, leaving 12 bases between the germline ends. The CDR3 DNA reads TGTGCCAGCAGCTTGGACAGATTTAACGCGAACACCGGGGAGCTGTTTTTT. Its translation: CASSLDRFNANTGELFF.

The chain links TRBV7-8 to TRBJ1-6; no reliable D call. CDR1 SGHVS and CDR2 FQNEAQ come from the germline V gene. The V end lost 5 bases, the J end lost 10 bases, and 27 bases lay between the germline ends. The CDR3 loop spans 18 amino acids. The CDR3 spells CASSPRRVTGSKLSPLHF. The CDR3 region has the DNA TGTGCCAGCAGCCCCCGGAGGGTCACCGGGTCTAAACTGTCACCCCTCCACTTT.

The J gene is TRBJ2-5, the V gene TRBV5-4, with D maybe TRBD1 (5 bases). The CDR3 totals 14 residues. In germline, CDR1 is SGHNT, CDR2 YYREEE (reference sequence). V lost 0 bases, J lost 1 base, and 7 bases lay in between. Written as DNA, the CDR3 is TGTGCCAGCAGCTTGGGAACAGGCCAAGAGACCCAGTACTTC. Its translation: CASSLGTGQETQYF.

In this sample, this clone turned up once. This chain uses TRBV4-3 with TRBJ2-6; D gene ambiguous. V gave up 0 bases and J gave up 0 bases, with 9 bases separating them. CDR3 length: 17 amino acids. Germline CDR1 and CDR2: LGHNA and YSLEER. CDR3 sequence: CASSQDYPSSGANVLTF. Here the CDR3 DNA reads TGCGCCAGCAGCCAAGATTATCCGAGCTCTGGGGCCAACGTCCTGACTTTC.

There are a few counts of this clone. This chain joins TRBV7-2 and TRBJ1-2, with a weak D call TRBD1 (5 bases). CDR1 is SGHTA, CDR2 FQGNSA, per germline. V was cut by 2 bases and J by 8 bases, with 9 bases left in between. CDR3 size: 12 residues. CDR3 sequence: CASSLQGWGYTF. DNA for the CDR3: TGTGCCAGCAGCTTACAGGGCTGGGGCTACACCTTC.

The V call is TRBV28, the J call TRBJ1-2; D call uncertain. This CDR3 is built from 12 residues. The ends were cut back, 8 bases at V and 4 bases at J, with 11 bases in the middle. Germline loops: CDR1 MDHEN, CDR2 SYDVKM. This CDR3 reads CASGVKVYGYTF. CDR3 in DNA: TGTGCCAGCGGAGTGAAGGTCTATGGCTACACCTTC.

The rearrangement links TRBV6-5 to TRBJ2-7; D gene uncertain. V was trimmed by 6 bases and J by 3 bases, leaving 6 bases between them. This CDR3 comprises 11 residues. Looked up from germline, CDR1 is MNHEY and CDR2 is SVGAGI. The CDR3 DNA follows: TGTGCCAGCAGCCGGGTCTACGAGCAGTACTTC. Translated: CASSRVYEQYF.

J is TRBJ2-5 and V is TRBV4-1; D remains ambiguous. Germline V lookup: CDR1 MGHRA, CDR2 YSYEKL. The CDR3 has 13 residues. Trimming removed 1 base from V and 5 bases from J, with 8 bases in between. CDR3 DNA: TGCGCCAGCAGCCAAGTATTTTCGGAGACCCAGTACTTC. It yields the protein CASSQVFSETQYF.